Presented here are 22 T cell receptor beta chains from one specimen sequenced in a study of human T cells and chemical hapten exposure (dated by TCRdb to 2020 to 2022). This specimen's time point label, interpreted: patch test 3, about 24 weeks after DPC sensitization. Reading the label with the study, this specimen's treatment or condition is: therapeutic diphenylcyclopropenone sensitization with weekly scalp DPC. Library preparation was by RACE. Sequencing was performed on a NextSeq 500. The public reads were quality trimmed at Q25 with fastp and then assembled into clones with MiXCR by TCRdb, keeping productive beta chains. Every CDR3 protein is listed once, alongside the most common genes and DNA of its rows. The sample table shows some 90,000 distinct CDR3 sequences, and 11% are seen once. The ten largest clones represent more than 0.85% of the sample. Sequenced here: whole blood, sampled in connection with sensitization to the hapten diphenylcyclopropenone (DPC). The receptors here all came from a woman under 40 with alopecia areata. Some clones in this sample may be carry-over from other donors' samples.

This clonotype was seen many times. The V and J genes are TRBV28 and TRBJ2-5, with D perhaps matching TRBD1 (5 bases). The CDR3 has 13 amino acids. The germline CDR1 and CDR2 sequences are MDHEN and SYDVKM. V dropped 4 bases and J dropped 8 bases, with 14 bases sitting between them. CDR3 nucleotides: TGTGCCAGCAGTTCACAGGTTCGGAGCACCCAGTACTTC. Encoded protein: CASSSQVRSTQYF.

This clonotype was seen many times. This chain joins TRBV28 and TRBJ1-4; D is undetermined. Germline-derived CDR1 and CDR2 are MDHEN and SYDVKM. Between the trimmed V and J ends, which lost 2 bases and 10 bases, there was a span of 11 bases. This CDR3 has 13 residues. CDR3 sequence: CASSLVSGRKLFF. Written as DNA, the CDR3 is TGTGCCAGCAGTTTAGTGTCCGGGAGAAAACTGTTTTTT.

This clonotype appeared many times. This CDR3 is CASSPYQGDSRLNTEAFF. The CDR3 bases are TGTGCCAGCAGTCCGTACCAGGGTGACTCTAGATTGAACACTGAAGCTTTCTTT. V is TRBV28 and J is TRBJ1-1, with D possibly TRBD1 on 5 matching bases. The CDR3 length is 18 residues. V lost 5 bases to trimming and J lost 0 bases, with 22 bases between them. The germline V gene has CDR1 MDHEN and CDR2 SYDVKM.

This clonotype was counted between two and nine times. The chain employs TRBV28 and TRBJ2-7; TRBD1 is a possible D gene (6 bases). The CDR3 has 14 amino acids. Germline values: CDR1 MDHEN, CDR2 SYDVKM. V was shortened by 5 bases and J by 3 bases, with 14 bases between the two germline ends. CDR3 amino acids: CASSEPGHLYEQYV. The DNA for the CDR3 is TGTGCCAGCAGTGAGCCGGGACACCTCTACGAGCAGTACGTC.

At least ten counts were recorded for this clonotype. The gene calls are TRBV29-1 and TRBJ2-3; 7 bases agree with TRBD1. The CDR3 spans 12 residues. CDR1 is SQVTM and CDR2 is ANQGSEA in the germline V gene. After removal of 4 bases from V and 7 bases from J, the junction contained 5 bases not matched to a gene. In nucleotides, the CDR3 is TGCAGCGTTGTGCCAGGGGGTCATACGCAGTATTTT. Translating gives CSVVPGGHTQYF.

Ten or more counts support this clonotype. V and J are TRBV6-1 and TRBJ2-4; tentatively, D is TRBD1 or TRBD2 (6 bases each). V was shortened by 11 bases and J by 3 bases, with 29 bases between the two germline ends. Per the germline V gene, CDR1 is MNHNS and CDR2 is SASEGT. This CDR3 is built from 18 residues. DNA of the CDR3: TGTGCCGCCCGGTCGGGGGCAGGGATGAGTATAGACAAAAACATTCAGTACTTC. It translates to CAARSGAGMSIDKNIQYF.

This chain connects TRBV29-1 to TRBJ1-2, with D unresolved. This CDR3 has 13 residues. Trimming took off 4 bases at V and 2 bases at J, with 11 bases between the two ends. Germline lookup yields CDR1 SQVTM and CDR2 ANQGSEA. The CDR3 reads CSVVGSVNYGYTF. In DNA, the CDR3 is TGCAGCGTTGTTGGCAGTGTAAACTATGGCTACACCTTC.

The J gene is TRBJ2-6, the V gene TRBV10-2, with 10 nucleotides matching TRBD2. Per germline, CDR1 WSHSY and CDR2 SAAADI. J lost 1 base, V lost 10 bases, and 7 bases had no gene match. This CDR3 has 16 amino acids. The CDR3 loop is CATLGSGGSGANVLTF. CDR3 in DNA: TGCGCCACCCTGGGTAGCGGGGGGTCTGGGGCCAACGTCCTGACTTTC.

This clonotype was seen ten or more times. V is TRBV5-1 and J is TRBJ1-5; D is possibly TRBD1 (5 bases). V was shortened by 4 bases and J by 4 bases, with 9 bases between the two germline ends. This CDR3 spans 13 amino acids. Looked up from germline, CDR1 is SGHRS and CDR2 is YFSETQ. CDR3 bases: TGCGCCAGCAGCCTAGGGGTTAATCAGCCCCAGCATTTT. Residues: CASSLGVNQPQHF.

This clonotype was found many times. The chain couples TRBV6-2 or TRBV6-3 to TRBJ2-7; D unresolved. Germline V gives CDR1 MNHEY, CDR2 SVGEGT. Trimming took off 6 bases at V and 2 bases at J, with 11 bases between the two ends. The length of the CDR3 is 13 residues. CDR3 sequence (DNA): TGTGCCAGCAGCCACCTCGCCCCCTACGAGCAGTACTTC. Translating gives CASSHLAPYEQYF.

This clonotype turned up a few times. The genes are TRBV3-1 and TRBJ1-6; D perhaps matches TRBD1 (5 bases). The ends were cut back, 4 bases at V and 7 bases at J, with 11 bases in the middle. The CDR3 runs to 14 residues. CDR1 is LGHDT and CDR2 is YNNKEL in the germline V gene (reference sequence). In nucleotides, the CDR3 is TGTGCCAGCAGCCCCAGGGACTTAAATTCACCCCTCCACTTT. It encodes CASSPRDLNSPLHF.

The table lists this clonotype with many counts. This chain joins TRBV3-1 and TRBJ1-1; D unclear. There are 15 residues in the CDR3. Germline V gives CDR1 LGHDT, CDR2 YNNKEL (reference sequence). V dropped 4 bases and J dropped 3 bases, with 15 bases sitting between them. The CDR3 spells CASSPQVGTYTEAFF. CDR3 bases: TGTGCCAGCAGCCCCCAAGTGGGTACGTACACTGAAGCTTTCTTT.

This clonotype came up a few times. V is TRBV27 and J is TRBJ2-7, with 13 nucleotides matching TRBD2. J gave up 6 bases and V 5 bases, and 13 bases lay outside the gene matches. This CDR3 is built from 17 residues. Per germline, CDR1 MNHEY and CDR2 SMNVEV (reference sequence). The CDR3 nucleotides read TGTGCCAGCAGTCTATACCCCGGGACTAGCGGGACGCTCGAGCAGTACTTC. Residues: CASSLYPGTSGTLEQYF.

The chain recombines TRBV14 with TRBJ2-1; unclear D gene. Germline CDR1 and CDR2: SGHDN and FVKESK. The CDR3 is made up of 13 amino acids. V was shortened by 4 bases and J by 9 bases, with 13 bases between the two germline ends. The CDR3 DNA reads as TGTGCCAGCAGCCCCCCACAGTATGGTGAGCAGTTCTTC. Translating it yields CASSPPQYGEQFF. The whole variable domain, remainder taken from reference TRBV14 and TRBJ2-1, is EAGVTQFPSHSVIEKGQTVTLRCDPISGHDNLYWYRRVMGKEIKFLLHFVKESKQDESGMPNNRFLAERTGGTYSTLKVQPAELEDSGVYFCASSPPQYGEQFFGPGTRLTVL.

This clonotype has only a few counts. The germline gene is not matched at one end of the junction; a read error may be the cause. This chain connects TRBV6-4 to TRBJ1-1; TRBD1 agrees at 8 bases. The CDR3 is 13 amino acids. Germline V gives CDR1 MRHNA, CDR2 SNTAGT. The DNA of the CDR3 is TGTACCAGCAGTGACAACGACAGGGGCGAAGCTTTCTTT. Translation gives CTSSDNDRGEAFF.

The table lists this clonotype with a few counts. The chain carries TRBV12-3 or TRBV12-4 and TRBJ2-1; D perhaps matches TRBD1 (5 bases). The CDR3 has 13 residues. The V end was cut by 4 bases, the J end by 3 bases, with 7 bases between. CDR3 bases: TGTGCCAGCAGTTCCGGACACTACAATGAGCAGTTCTTC. Its protein product is CASSSGHYNEQFF.

V usage is TRBV6-2 or TRBV6-3 and J usage is TRBJ2-1; no firm D call. Per germline, CDR1 MNHEY and CDR2 SVGEGT. Trimming pared 4 bases from V and 4 bases from J, leaving 8 bases between. This CDR3 is built from 13 residues. CDR3 sequence: CASSLTVYNEQFF. The DNA for the CDR3 is TGTGCCAGCAGTTTGACGGTATACAATGAGCAGTTCTTC.

The rearrangement uses TRBV25-1 and TRBJ1-2; no definite D call. Germline loops: CDR1 MGHDK, CDR2 SYGVNS. The CDR3 length is 16 residues. The V end was cut by 4 bases, the J end by 0 bases, with 15 bases between. The CDR3 coding sequence is TGTGCCAGCAGTGGGGTGGGTCCCGAGGCTAACTATGGCTACACCTTC. This translates into CASSGVGPEANYGYTF.

This clonotype was seen more than once but under ten times. The chain is built from TRBV4-1 and TRBJ1-2; D remains unclear. This CDR3 contains 15 residues. Trimming took 5 bases from V and 1 from J, leaving 14 bases between them. CDR1 and CDR2 (germline): MGHRA, YSYEKL. The CDR3 is CASSTTWGSNYGYTF. DNA for the CDR3: TGCGCCAGCAGCACCACGTGGGGAAGTAACTATGGCTACACCTTC.

The chain employs TRBV28 and TRBJ2-2, with D perhaps matching TRBD2 (6 bases). The ends were cut back, 3 bases at V and 7 bases at J, with 15 bases in the middle. The CDR3 runs 15 residues. Germline V CDR1 and CDR2: MDHEN, SYDVKM. CDR3 bases: TGTGCCAGCAGTTTCCACGAGGGACTGCTCGGGGAGCTGTTTTTT. This sequence encodes CASSFHEGLLGELFF. Drawing the rest from reference TRBV28 and TRBJ2-2, the complete variable domain is DVKVTQSSRYLVKRTGEKVFLECVQDMDHENMFWYRQDPGLGLRLIYFSYDVKMKEKGDIPEGYSVSREKKERFSLILESASTNQTSMYLCASSFHEGLLGELFFGEGSRLTVL.

A remark on this clonotype: This may come from a read error, since a much larger clone is one base off. The chain combines TRBV12-3 or TRBV12-4 with TRBJ1-1, with D uncertain. This CDR3 has 13 residues. The V end was cut by 3 bases, the J end by 4 bases, with 9 bases between. The CDR3 DNA reads TGTGCCAGCAGTTTGACCCAGAGCACTGAAGCTTTCTTT. It encodes CASSLTQSTEAFF.

This clonotype was found many times. The chain carries TRBV7-2 and TRBJ2-1; 9 nucleotides line up with TRBD2. CDR3 length: 16 residues. V gave up 4 bases and J gave up 7 bases; unmatched junction bases: 11. Germline values: CDR1 SGHTA, CDR2 FQGNSA. The CDR3 loop is CASSYIVAGAGNEQFF. CDR3 in DNA: TGTGCCAGCAGCTACATCGTAGCGGGAGCCGGGAATGAGCAGTTCTTC. Based on the CDR3 plus reference TRBV7-2 and TRBJ2-1, the full variable domain is GAGVSQSPSNKVTEKGKDVELRCDPISGHTALYWYRQSLGQGLEFLIYFQGNSAPDKSGLPSDRFSAERTGGSVSTLTIQRTQQEDSAVYLCASSYIVAGAGNEQFFGPGTRLTVL.